The 17 T cell receptor beta chains below come from one sample, sequenced in a study of early T cells in non-severe SARS-CoV-2 infection. TCRdb processed the 5' RACE reads anew with MiXCR; each CDR3 protein has one entry. The data show tens of thousands of distinct CDR3 sequences, about 12% seen once. The material sequenced was whole blood. Source of these receptors: an adult who was a healthcare worker with PCR-confirmed SARS-CoV-2 infection or an uninfected control (not recorded which).

V usage is TRBV18 and J usage is TRBJ1-1; D not certain. Trimming removed 0 bases from V and 11 bases from J, with 13 bases in between. From germline, CDR1 is KGHSH and CDR2 LQKENI. The CDR3 loop spans 13 amino acids. DNA of the CDR3: TGTGCCAGCTCACCACCCAATGAGGGTCTGGCTTTCTTT. Its translation: CASSPPNEGLAFF.

The rearrangement uses TRBV29-1 and TRBJ2-5; D tentatively reads TRBD1 or TRBD2 (6 bases each). The CDR3 extends over 14 amino acids. The ends were cut back, 1 base at V and 5 bases at J, with 14 bases in the middle. Germline V gives CDR1 SQVTM, CDR2 ANQGSEA. CDR3 protein: CSVEAGGGTETQYF. The CDR3 DNA sequence: TGCAGCGTTGAAGCAGGAGGGGGAACGGAGACCCAGTACTTC.

Ten or more counts support this clonotype. V usage is TRBV6-2 or TRBV6-3 and J usage is TRBJ1-5; 8 bases map to TRBD1. Looked up from germline, CDR1 is MNHEY and CDR2 is SVGEGT. V lost 10 bases to trimming and J lost 2 bases; unmatched junction nucleotides: 10. The CDR3 runs 15 residues. DNA for the CDR3: TGTGCCACCGCACGGACAGGGAGAGGCAATCAGCCCCAGCATTTT. It specifies CATARTGRGNQPQHF.

This chain links TRBV7-8 with TRBJ2-2; D is perhaps TRBD2 (6 bases). Trimming removed 1 base at V and 6 bases at J, with 12 bases between. The CDR3 is 15 residues long. Germline V gene data show CDR1 as SGHVS and CDR2 as FQNEAQ. The CDR3 DNA sequence: TGTGCCAGCAGCTTAGGGCAGGGACTGGCCGGGGAGCTGTTTTTT. Protein sequence: CASSLGQGLAGELFF.

The J gene is TRBJ2-7, the V gene TRBV11-3; possibly TRBD1 for D (6 bases). V lost 4 bases and J 0 bases, leaving 13 bases between the germline ends. The CDR3 extends over 15 amino acids. Germline CDR1 reads SGHNT; CDR2 reads YENEEA. CDR3 bases: TGTGCCAGCAGCTCGCTGAACAGGGTCTCCTACGAGCAGTACTTC. Translation gives CASSSLNRVSYEQYF. The full variable domain, its missing parts supplied by reference TRBV11-3 and TRBJ2-7, is EAGVVQSPRYKIIEKKQPVAFWCNPISGHNTLYWYLQNLGQGPELLIRYENEEAVDDSQLPKDRFSAERLKGVDSTLKIQPAELGDSAVYLCASSSLNRVSYEQYFGPGTRLTVT.

The rearrangement uses TRBV5-4 and TRBJ2-5; TRBD2 aligns across 8 bases. The trim removed 2 bases at V and 4 bases at J, leaving 4 bases unmatched. The CDR3 contains 14 residues. CDR1 and CDR2 from the germline V gene are SGHNT and YYREEE (reference sequence). CDR3 region: CASSFGGGLETQYF. Here the CDR3 DNA reads TGTGCCAGCAGCTTCGGGGGGGGACTAGAGACCCAGTACTTC. The complete variable domain, with remaining parts taken from reference TRBV5-4 and TRBJ2-5, reads ETGVTQSPTHLIKTRGQQVTLRCSSQSGHNTVSWYQQALGQGPQFIFQYYREEENGRGNFPPRFSGLQFPNYSSELNVNALELDDSALYLCASSFGGGLETQYFGPGTRLLVL.

This clonotype occurred a few times. V and J are TRBV30 and TRBJ1-6; 11 bases align to TRBD1. Per the germline V gene, CDR1 is GTSNPN and CDR2 is SVGIG (reference sequence). With V trimmed by 2 bases and J by 8 bases, 2 bases remained unmatched. The CDR3 runs 14 residues. CDR3 DNA sequence: TGTGCCTGGAGTAGGACAGGGGGCTATTCACCCCTCCACTTT. Translation gives CAWSRTGGYSPLHF.

This chain links TRBV15 with TRBJ1-5; weak D call: TRBD1 (5 bases). In germline, CDR1 is LNHNV, CDR2 YYDKDF (reference sequence). The CDR3 length is 12 residues. The CDR3 sequence is CVISGTNQPQHF. The CDR3 DNA sequence: TGTGTCATTTCCGGGACCAATCAGCCCCAGCATTTT.

This clonotype came up a few times. This chain connects TRBV27 to TRBJ2-5, with a tentative D call TRBD1 (5 bases). Trimming pared 3 bases from V and 1 base from J, leaving 12 bases between. There are 15 residues in the CDR3. Germline CDR1 MNHEY, CDR2 SMNVEV (reference sequence). In nucleotides, the CDR3 is TGTGCCAGCAGTTTTCTTCGACAGTTCCAAGAGACCCAGTACTTC. Amino acids: CASSFLRQFQETQYF.

This clonotype has ten or more counts. This chain links TRBV6-6 with TRBJ1-1; maybe TRBD1 (5 bases). Trimming took off 4 bases at V and 4 bases at J, with 16 bases between the two ends. Germline CDR1 and CDR2: MNHNY and SVGAGI (reference sequence). CDR3 length: 15 residues. The chain's CDR3 is CASSSRPLGGTEAFF. Here the CDR3 DNA reads TGTGCCAGCAGTTCCCGGCCCCTGGGGGGCACTGAAGCTTTCTTT.

The chain employs TRBV25-1 and TRBJ2-7; 12 bases map to TRBD1. CDR3 length: 16 residues. J gave up 5 bases and V 2 bases, and 7 bases lay outside the gene matches. Germline V lookup: CDR1 MGHDK, CDR2 SYGVNS. The CDR3 DNA is TGTGCCAGCAGTGAAGGGGACAGGGGGCTTCCCCACGAGCAGTACTTC. It encodes CASSEGDRGLPHEQYF.

This clonotype has only a few counts. This sequence joins TRBV12-5 and TRBJ2-3, with TRBD1 as a possible D gene (6 bases). Trimming left V 1 base short and J 4 bases short, with 21 bases between. CDR1 and CDR2 (germline): LGHNT, FRNRAP. The CDR3 sequence is 18 residues long. CDR3 nucleotide sequence: TGTGCTAGTGGTTTGGATCAACAGGGAATTTATGTCTCAGATACGCAGTATTTT. Protein product: CASGLDQQGIYVSDTQYF.

This clonotype was counted only a few times. This CDR3 reads CASSPSSGGEGETQYF. In DNA, the CDR3 is TGTGCCAGCAGCCCCAGTAGCGGGGGGGAGGGAGAGACCCAGTACTTC. The chain links TRBV7-6 to TRBJ2-5; 11 bases line up with TRBD2. With 5 bases clipped from V and 4 bases from J, the junction kept 9 bases outside the gene matches. This CDR3 spans 16 amino acids. CDR1 is SGHVS, CDR2 FNYEAQ, per germline. Drawing the rest from reference TRBV7-6 and TRBJ2-5, the complete variable domain is GAGVSQSPRYKVTKRGQDVALRCDPISGHVSLYWYRQALGQGPEFLTYFNYEAQQDKSGLPNDRFSAERPEGSISTLTIQRTEQRDSAMYRCASSPSSGGEGETQYFGPGTRLLVL.

A single count supports this clonotype. The V gene is TRBV9, the J gene TRBJ1-6; TRBD1 matches at 7 bases. The V gene's germline CDR1 is SGDLS and CDR2 YYNGEE. The CDR3 has 16 residues. The trim removed 0 bases at V and 9 bases at J, leaving 9 bases unmatched. The chain's CDR3 is CASSVAIGQASSPLHF. The CDR3 DNA reads TGTGCCAGCAGCGTAGCTATTGGACAGGCTAGTTCACCCCTCCACTTT. The full variable domain, in which reference TRBV9 and TRBJ1-6 provide the parts outside the CDR3, is DSGVTQTPKHLITATGQRVTLRCSPRSGDLSVYWYQQSLDQGLQFLIQYYNGEERAKGNILERFSAQQFPDLHSELNLSSLELGDSALYFCASSVAIGQASSPLHFGNGTRLTVT.

V gene TRBV30 combines with J gene TRBJ2-3, with 10 bases identical to TRBD2. Germline assignment: CDR1 GTSNPN and CDR2 SVGIG (reference sequence). This CDR3 is 15 amino acids long. J was trimmed by 4 bases and V by 3 bases; bases with no gene match: 7. As DNA, the CDR3 is TGTGCCTGGAGCTTGATAGCGGGGGGACCAGATACGCAGTATTTT. As protein: CAWSLIAGGPDTQYF.

This clonotype has more than one count but fewer than ten. The chain is built from TRBV24-1 and TRBJ2-1; D gene unclear. The CDR3 length is 14 residues. The V gene's germline CDR1 is KGHDR and CDR2 SFDVKD. Trimming removed 4 bases from V and 8 bases from J, with 14 bases in between. The CDR3 region has the DNA TGTGCCACCAGTGACTCCGCAGAGGTTCATGAGCAGTTCTTC. Translation gives CATSDSAEVHEQFF.

This clonotype was picked up many times. The V and J genes are TRBV2 and TRBJ2-7, with TRBD1 identical over 7 bases. Trimming removed 5 bases from V and 6 bases from J; junction bases left unmatched: 7. Germline CDR1 is SNHLY and CDR2 is FYNNEI. This CDR3 is built from 13 residues. For the CDR3, the DNA is TGTGCCAGCAGTAACAACAGGGGATCCGAGCAGTACTTC. It codes for CASSNNRGSEQYF.